This TCR beta chain was retrieved from a study of T cell responses to AZD1222 COVID-19 vaccine. Only in-frame clones appear in the TCRdb table, and some are missing; sequencing was by immunoSEQ multiplex PCR. In the table there are 95,000 to 150,000 clones, more than 75% of which are singletons. Points from the study as a whole: Repertoire collection took place solely once the T cell response had peaked.

The V end was cut by 7 bases, the J end by 8 bases, with 20 bases between. The CDR3 has 14 residues. Germline V CDR1 and CDR2: MDHEN, SYDVKM. Regarding this clone: Its antigen is still unknown.

The receptor was isolated from an adult in good health. The sequencing here drew on peripheral blood, taken on day 0 of AZD1222 vaccination. This sequence joins TRBV28 and TRBJ1-2; D may be TRBD1 (5 bases). In DNA, the CDR3 is TGTGCCAGCAATAATTTCCCACGGAGGGACGGCTACACCTTC. Amino acid sequence: CASNNFPRRDGYTF.